Here is one TCR beta chain with its context. Its antigen is not identified. CDR3 length: 14 amino acids. Germline V gene sequence: CDR1 DFQATT, CDR2 SNEGSKA (reference sequence). V was clipped by 5 bases and J by 3 bases; unmatched bases: 4. This record comes from a study of response to subunit inactivated influenza vaccine. Study results and caveats: Each seasonal influenza vaccination recruits few new T cells, the authors suggested.

TCRdb called the RT-PCR reads again in MiXCR, with one record for every CDR3 protein. The data show 550,000 to 650,000 distinct CDR3 sequences, approximately 12% seen once. The starting material was PBMCs from blood, obtained on the day of vaccination. The chain uses TRBV20-1 and TRBJ2-7, with 13 nucleotides matching TRBD2. The receptor comes from a man between 45 and 60 years old who received an inactivated influenza vaccine. The CDR3 here is CSAPRTSGGYEQYF. In DNA form, the CDR3 reads TGCAGTGCTCCTAGGACTAGCGGGGGCTACGAGCAGTACTTC.